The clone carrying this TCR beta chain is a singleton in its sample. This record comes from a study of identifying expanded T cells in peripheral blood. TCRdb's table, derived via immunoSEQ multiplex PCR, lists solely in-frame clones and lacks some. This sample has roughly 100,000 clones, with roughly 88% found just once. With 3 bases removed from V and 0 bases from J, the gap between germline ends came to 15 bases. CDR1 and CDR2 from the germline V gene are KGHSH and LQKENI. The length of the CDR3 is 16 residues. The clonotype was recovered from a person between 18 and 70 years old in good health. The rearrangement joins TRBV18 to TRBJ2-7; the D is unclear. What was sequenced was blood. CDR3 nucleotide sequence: TGTGCCAGCTCACCGGTGCCAGCCGATCTCTCCTACGAGCAGTACTTC. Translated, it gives CASSPVPADLSYEQYF. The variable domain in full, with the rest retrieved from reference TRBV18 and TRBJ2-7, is NAGVMQNPRHLVRRRGQEARLRCSPMKGHSHVYWYRQLPEEGLKFMVYLQKENIIDESGMPKERFSAEFPKEGPSILRIQQVVRGDSAAYFCASSPVPADLSYEQYFGPGTRLTVT.